One and the same sample provided the 21 T cell receptor beta chains below, sequenced in a study of cytomegalovirus exposure and HLA in healthy donors. This PCR relied on a set of 60 Vbeta primers and 13 Jbeta primers. Produced via immunoSEQ multiplex PCR; TCRdb's table is partial and in-frame only. The sample includes around 76,000 clones, 78% of them seen just once. Sequenced material: PBMCs. These receptors originate from a man aged 40-55 years in good health and CMV-seronegative.

The CDR3 nucleotides read TGTGCCAGCATTCAACTGAGGGCGGGAGACTTCTACAATGAGCAGTTCTTC. It encodes CASIQLRAGDFYNEQFF. The chain couples TRBV28 to TRBJ2-1, with TRBD2 matching 7 bases. The V segment lost 7 bases and the J segment 3 bases; nucleotides outside the gene matches: 15. The CDR3 spans 17 residues. The germline V gene encodes CDR1 MDHEN and CDR2 SYDVKM.

This clone was seen only a few times. This chain connects TRBV10-3 to TRBJ1-1; D possibly corresponds to TRBD1 (5 bases). Per germline, CDR1 ENHRY and CDR2 SYGVKD. Trimming shortened V by 4 bases and J by 3 bases, and 12 bases separated the two germline ends. CDR3 length: 14 amino acids. Here the CDR3 reads CAISGQGYHTEAFF. The CDR3 DNA sequence: TGTGCCATCAGTGGCCAGGGTTATCACACTGAAGCTTTCTTT.

This rearrangement joins TRBV6-5 to TRBJ2-7; 8 bases fit TRBD1. CDR3 length: 12 amino acids. The V and J ends lost 6 bases and 6 bases, in that order; junction bases with no gene match: 4. CDR1 and CDR2 (germline): MNHEY, SVGAGI. CDR3 bases: TGTGCCAGCAGGCCCCAGGGGGCCGAGCAGTACTTC. Its protein is CASRPQGAEQYF.

V usage is TRBV19 and J usage is TRBJ2-1, with 9 bases lining up with TRBD2. With 2 bases clipped from V and 6 bases from J, the junction kept 5 bases outside the gene matches. CDR1 and CDR2 from the germline V gene are LNHDA and SQIVND (reference sequence). This CDR3 comprises 15 residues. The CDR3 spells CASSISSGIRNEQFF. The CDR3, as DNA: TGTGCCAGTAGTATATCTAGCGGGATTCGCAATGAGCAGTTCTTC. Full variable domain (outside the CDR3, taken from reference TRBV19 and TRBJ2-1): DGGITQSPKYLFRKEGQNVTLSCEQNLNHDAMYWYRQDPGQGLRLIYYSQIVNDFQKGDIAEGYSVSREKKESFPLTVTSAQKNPTAFYLCASSISSGIRNEQFFGPGTRLTVL.

In DNA, the CDR3 is TGCGCCAGCAGCCAAGAGGTGACTAGCGGGATCTACGAGCAGTACTTC. This sequence encodes CASSQEVTSGIYEQYF. The rearrangement joins TRBV4-1 to TRBJ2-7, with 11 bases aligning to TRBD2. The germline gives CDR1 MGHRA, CDR2 YSYEKL. This CDR3 comprises 16 residues. The trim removed 0 bases at V and 3 bases at J, leaving 4 bases unmatched.

The V call is TRBV7-6, the J call TRBJ2-7; 11 bases match TRBD2. The germline gives CDR1 SGHVS, CDR2 FNYEAQ. V dropped 0 bases and J dropped 7; count of bases not matched to a gene: 11. The CDR3 is 17 amino acids. The CDR3 nucleotides are TGTGCCAGCAGCTTAGCTCCAGGTAGCGGGAGGGCTAAAGAGCAGTACTTC. Translated: CASSLAPGSGRAKEQYF.

This chain joins TRBV10-3 and TRBJ2-2; the match to TRBD1 covers 7 bases. Germline CDR1 reads ENHRY; CDR2 reads SYGVKD. The CDR3 is 14 residues long. J was trimmed by 1 base and V by 6 bases; bases with no gene match: 2. CDR3 sequence: CAIRGQENTGELFF. CDR3 in DNA: TGTGCCATCAGAGGACAGGAGAACACCGGGGAGCTGTTTTTT.

The CDR3 DNA sequence: TGTGCCAGCAGTGTGGCGGCTGTGTTCTCTGGGGCCAACGTCCTGACTTTC. Its translation: CASSVAAVFSGANVLTF. This chain connects TRBV2 to TRBJ2-6; D not resolved. The CDR3 covers 17 residues. With 4 bases removed from V and 0 bases from J, the gap between germline ends came to 13 bases. Germline CDR1 reads SNHLY; CDR2 reads FYNNEI.

This chain joins TRBV7-9 and TRBJ2-1; D is perhaps TRBD2 (6 bases). Trimming removed 5 bases from V and 0 bases from J, with 14 bases in between. Germline values: CDR1 SEHNR, CDR2 FQNEAQ (reference sequence). The CDR3 sequence is 16 residues long. In nucleotides, the CDR3 is TGTGCCAGCAGCCCGAGACTAGTAAGCTCCTACAATGAGCAGTTCTTC. It codes for CASSPRLVSSYNEQFF.

The chain joins TRBV6-4 to TRBJ2-3, with 7 bases identical to TRBD2. V was clipped by 3 bases and J by 3 bases; unmatched bases: 0. Germline V gene lookup returns CDR1 MRHNA and CDR2 SNTAGT. The CDR3 is 13 amino acids. The CDR3: CASSERETDTQYF. In DNA form, the CDR3 reads TGTGCCAGCAGTGAGCGGGAGACAGATACGCAGTATTTT.

The chain links TRBV2 to TRBJ2-1, with 14 bases identical to TRBD2. CDR3 size: 17 residues. Trimming at V came to 6 bases and at J to 4 bases, leaving 8 bases not matched to a gene. Per the germline V gene, CDR1 is SNHLY and CDR2 is FYNNEI. CDR3 in amino acids: CASSGGTSGSYYNEQFF. The DNA for the CDR3 is TGTGCCAGCAGCGGTGGGACTAGCGGGAGTTATTACAATGAGCAGTTCTTC.

This clone appeared once. The chain couples TRBV7-9 to TRBJ2-2, with D uncertain. The CDR3 runs to 14 residues. With 1 base removed from V and 3 bases from J, the gap between germline ends came to 6 bases. Germline V gene sequence: CDR1 SEHNR, CDR2 FQNEAQ (reference sequence). DNA of the CDR3: TGTGCCAGCAGCTTAGGTTTCGACACCGGGGAGCTGTTTTTT. Translation gives CASSLGFDTGELFF.

The chain couples TRBV13 to TRBJ1-4; a possible D gene is TRBD1 (5 bases). Germline CDR1 reads PRHDT; CDR2 reads FYEKMQ (reference sequence). The CDR3 runs 11 residues. The CDR3 here is CASQGNEKLFF. The CDR3 bases are TGTGCTTCGCAGGGTAATGAAAAACTGTTTTTT.

This clone occurred a few times. Other DNA variants within this sample encode the same CDR3. The chain recombines TRBV4-1 with TRBJ2-1; unclear D gene. Trimming stripped 0 bases from V and 6 bases from J, with 6 bases between. Germline assignment: CDR1 MGHRA and CDR2 YSYEKL. The CDR3 runs 13 residues. CDR3 in DNA: TGCGCCAGCAGCCAAGACCCTTCCAATGAGCAGTTCTTC. Translating it yields CASSQDPSNEQFF.

V usage is TRBV9 and J usage is TRBJ2-1, with 11 bases matching TRBD2. Trimming removed 0 bases from V and 3 bases from J; junction bases left unmatched: 5. This CDR3 comprises 17 residues. Germline loops: CDR1 SGDLS, CDR2 YYNGEE. In nucleotides, the CDR3 is TGTGCCAGCAGCGTAGCATCACTAGCGGGAGTCTACAATGAGCAGTTCTTC. This translates into CASSVASLAGVYNEQFF.

The chain uses TRBV29-1 and TRBJ2-1; 8 nucleotides align to TRBD2. V lost 5 bases and J lost 0; bases outside the gene matches: 15. Germline V lookup: CDR1 SQVTM, CDR2 ANQGSEA. The CDR3 length is 18 residues. CDR3 DNA: TGCAGCGTTACCCGCATCTTAACTAGCGGAAGCTCCTACAATGAGCAGTTCTTC. Its protein is CSVTRILTSGSSYNEQFF.

The chain has TRBV10-2 and TRBJ2-2; 9 bases line up with TRBD2. The CDR3 runs 17 residues. Germline V gene sequence: CDR1 WSHSY, CDR2 SAAADI. Unmatched junction bases numbered 15, after V lost 4 bases and J lost 9 bases. As DNA, the CDR3 is TGCGCCAGCAGTGGGGCTAGCGGGAACCTTAGGGACCGGGAGCTGTTTTTT. Its translation is CASSGASGNLRDRELFF.

This chain joins TRBV5-4 and TRBJ2-7, with D possibly matching TRBD2 (6 bases). The germline V gene has CDR1 SGHNT and CDR2 YYREEE (reference sequence). Trimming took off 0 bases at V and 0 bases at J, with 13 bases between the two ends. This CDR3 region has 16 residues. The CDR3 is CASSLAGGASSYEQYF. The CDR3 DNA sequence: TGTGCCAGCAGCTTGGCTGGCGGGGCGAGCTCCTACGAGCAGTACTTC.

The gene calls are TRBV28 and TRBJ2-1, with 9 bases that match TRBD2. Germline CDR1 MDHEN, CDR2 SYDVKM. This CDR3 comprises 16 residues. V lost 2 bases and J lost 0; bases outside the gene matches: 2. DNA of the CDR3: TGTGCCAGCAGTTTAGCGGGAGGGAGCTCCTACAATGAGCAGTTCTTC. Protein sequence: CASSLAGGSSYNEQFF. The complete variable domain, with remaining parts taken from reference TRBV28 and TRBJ2-1, reads DVKVTQSSRYLVKRTGEKVFLECVQDMDHENMFWYRQDPGLGLRLIYFSYDVKMKEKGDIPEGYSVSREKKERFSLILESASTNQTSMYLCASSLAGGSSYNEQFFGPGTRLTVL.

The CDR3 coding sequence is TGCGCCAGCAAGGAACAGGGCAGTACAGATACGCAGTATTTT. This codes for CASKEQGSTDTQYF. This chain connects TRBV5-1 to TRBJ2-3; perhaps TRBD1 as D (6 bases). The CDR3 runs to 14 residues. CDR1 and CDR2 from the germline V gene are SGHRS and YFSETQ. Trimming removed 6 bases from V and 3 bases from J, with 14 bases in between. The variable domain in full, completed from reference TRBV5-1 and TRBJ2-3, reads KAGVTQTPRYLIKTRGQQVTLSCSPISGHRSVSWYQQTPGQGLQFLFEYFSETQRNKGNFPGRFSGRQFSNSRSEMNVSTLELGDSALYLCASKEQGSTDTQYFGPGTRLTVL.

The CDR3 DNA reads as TGTGCCAGTTCCCCCCGGGGAAGGCCCGATCAGCCCCAGCATTTT. Protein sequence: CASSPRGRPDQPQHF. V is TRBV19 and J is TRBJ1-5; D unclear. V lost 8 bases and J 5 bases, leaving 19 bases between the germline ends. Germline V gene lookup returns CDR1 LNHDA and CDR2 SQIVND (reference sequence). The CDR3 consists of 15 residues.